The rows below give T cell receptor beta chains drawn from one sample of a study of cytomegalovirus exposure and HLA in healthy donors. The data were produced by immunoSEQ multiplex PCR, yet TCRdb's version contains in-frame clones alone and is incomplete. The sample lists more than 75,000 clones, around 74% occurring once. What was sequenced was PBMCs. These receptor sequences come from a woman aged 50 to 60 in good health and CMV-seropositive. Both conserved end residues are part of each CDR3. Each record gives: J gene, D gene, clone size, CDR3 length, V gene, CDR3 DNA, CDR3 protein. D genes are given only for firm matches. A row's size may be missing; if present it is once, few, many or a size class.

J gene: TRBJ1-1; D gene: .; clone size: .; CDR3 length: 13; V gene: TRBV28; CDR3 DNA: TGTGCCAGCAGTGGGAGTAGGAACACTGAAGCTTTCTTT; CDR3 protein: CASSGSRNTEAFF
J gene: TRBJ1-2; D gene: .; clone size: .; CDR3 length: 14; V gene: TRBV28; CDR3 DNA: TGTGCCAGCAGTACCCCTCGGGGGACCTATGGCTACACCTTC; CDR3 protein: CASSTPRGTYGYTF
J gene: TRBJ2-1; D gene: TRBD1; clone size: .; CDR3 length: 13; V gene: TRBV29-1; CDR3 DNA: TGCAGCGTCGCAGGGGGCTCCTACAATGAGCAGTTCTTC; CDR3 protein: CSVAGGSYNEQFF
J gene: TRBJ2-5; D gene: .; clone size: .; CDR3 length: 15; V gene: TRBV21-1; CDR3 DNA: TGTGCCAGCAGGCGGACTAGCGGGAGGAAAGAGACCCAGTACTTC; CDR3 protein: CASRRTSGRKETQYF
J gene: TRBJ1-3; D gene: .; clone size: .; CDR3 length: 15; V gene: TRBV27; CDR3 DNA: TGTGCCAGCAGTCCGTTCTCCCCTTTGGGAAACACCATATATTTT; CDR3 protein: CASSPFSPLGNTIYF
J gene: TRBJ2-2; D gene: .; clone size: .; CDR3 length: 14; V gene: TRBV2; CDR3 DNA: TGTGCCAGTAAAGCAGCGGTCCACACCGGGGAGCTGTTTTTT; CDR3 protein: CASKAAVHTGELFF
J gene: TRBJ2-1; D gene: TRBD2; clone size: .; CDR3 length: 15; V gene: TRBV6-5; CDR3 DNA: TGTGCCAGCAGTTACCTTCGCGGGAGCCTCAATGAGCAGTTCTTC; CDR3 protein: CASSYLRGSLNEQFF
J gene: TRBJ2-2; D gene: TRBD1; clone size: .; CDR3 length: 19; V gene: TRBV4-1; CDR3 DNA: TGCGCCAGCGGCCGAACCTGGGGACAGGGAGTCGGGAACACCGGGGAGCTGTTTTTT; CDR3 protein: CASGRTWGQGVGNTGELFF
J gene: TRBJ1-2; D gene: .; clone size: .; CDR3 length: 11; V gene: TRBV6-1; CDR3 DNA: TGTGCCAGCAGGAGGAGCTATGGCTACACCTTC; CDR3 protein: CASRRSYGYTF
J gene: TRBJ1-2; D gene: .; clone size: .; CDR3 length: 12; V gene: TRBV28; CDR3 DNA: TGTGCCAGCAGTTCGACAGTGGGCGGCTACACCTTC; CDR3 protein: CASSSTVGGYTF
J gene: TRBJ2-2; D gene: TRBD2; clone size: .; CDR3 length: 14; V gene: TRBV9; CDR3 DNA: TGTGCCAGTACCCCGGGGGGAGGTACCGGGGAGCTGTTTTTT; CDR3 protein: CASTPGGGTGELFF
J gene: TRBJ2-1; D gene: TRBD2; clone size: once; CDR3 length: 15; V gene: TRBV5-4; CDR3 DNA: TGTGCCAGCAGCTCTACTAGCGGGAGCAGCAATGAGCAGTTCTTC; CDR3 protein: CASSSTSGSSNEQFF
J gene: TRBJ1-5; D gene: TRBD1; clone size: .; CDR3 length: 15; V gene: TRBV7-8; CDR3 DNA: TGTGCCAGCAGCCATCGAGGACAGGCCCGGCAGCCCCAGCATTTT; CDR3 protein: CASSHRGQARQPQHF
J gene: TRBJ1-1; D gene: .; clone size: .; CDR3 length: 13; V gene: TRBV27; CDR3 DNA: TGTGCCAGCAGTTCGACAGGGAACACTGAAGCTTTCTTT; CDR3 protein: CASSSTGNTEAFF
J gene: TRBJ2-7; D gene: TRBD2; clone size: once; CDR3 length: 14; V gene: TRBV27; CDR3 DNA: TGTGCCAGCAGATCGTTAGCGGGAGCCTACGAGCAGTACTTC; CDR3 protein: CASRSLAGAYEQYF
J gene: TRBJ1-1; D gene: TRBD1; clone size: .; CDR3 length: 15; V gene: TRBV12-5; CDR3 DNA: TGTGCTAGTGGTTTGCAACAGGGGGTCTACACTGAAGCTTTCTTT; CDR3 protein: CASGLQQGVYTEAFF
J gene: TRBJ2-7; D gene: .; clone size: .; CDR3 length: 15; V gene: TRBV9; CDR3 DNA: TGTGCCAGCAGCGCTCGGACAGTGCTTCCCTACGAGCAGTACTTC; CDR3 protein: CASSARTVLPYEQYF
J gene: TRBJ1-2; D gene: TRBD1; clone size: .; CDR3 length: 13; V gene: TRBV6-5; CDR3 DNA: TGTGCCAGCAGTCCGACAGGGAACTATGGCTACACCTTC; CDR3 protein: CASSPTGNYGYTF
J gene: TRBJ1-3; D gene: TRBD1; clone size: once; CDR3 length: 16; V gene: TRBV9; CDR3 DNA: TGTGCCAGCAGCGTAGACCTAACTGGACAGGGAGGCACCATATATTTT; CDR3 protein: CASSVDLTGQGGTIYF
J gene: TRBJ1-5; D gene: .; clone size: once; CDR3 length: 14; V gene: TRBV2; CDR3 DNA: TGTGCCAGCAGGGTCGACAGGAGCAATCAGCCCCAGCATTTT; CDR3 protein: CASRVDRSNQPQHF
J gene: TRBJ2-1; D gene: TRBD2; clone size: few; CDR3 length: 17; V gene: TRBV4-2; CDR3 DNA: TGTGCCAGCAGCCAAGACCAGGGACTAGCGGGGAGCAATGAGCAGTTCTTC; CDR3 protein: CASSQDQGLAGSNEQFF
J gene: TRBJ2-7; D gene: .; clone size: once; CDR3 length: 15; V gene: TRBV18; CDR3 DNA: TGTGCCAGCTCACCGATTTCGGGAACCTCCTACGAGCAGTACTTC; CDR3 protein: CASSPISGTSYEQYF
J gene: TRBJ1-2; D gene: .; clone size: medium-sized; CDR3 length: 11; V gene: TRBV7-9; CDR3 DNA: TGTGCCAGCAGCCATAACTATGGCTACACCTTC; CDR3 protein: CASSHNYGYTF
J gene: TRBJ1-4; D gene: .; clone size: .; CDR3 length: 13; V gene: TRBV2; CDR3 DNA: TGTGCCAGCAGTGAGGGGGCTTGGGAAAAACTGTTTTTT; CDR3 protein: CASSEGAWEKLFF
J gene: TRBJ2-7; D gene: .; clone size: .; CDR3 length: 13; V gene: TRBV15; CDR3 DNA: TGTGCCACCAGCAGCCTAATACTACGAGGGCAGTACTTC; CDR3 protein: CATSSLILRGQYF
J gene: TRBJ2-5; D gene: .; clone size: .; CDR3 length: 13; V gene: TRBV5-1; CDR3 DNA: TGCGCCAGCAGCTCTCTGGGCGGGGAGACCCAGTACTTC; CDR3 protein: CASSSLGGETQYF
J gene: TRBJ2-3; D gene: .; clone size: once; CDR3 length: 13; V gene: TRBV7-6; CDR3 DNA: TGTGCCAGCAGCTTAGGAGGCACAGATACGCAGTATTTT; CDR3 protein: CASSLGGTDTQYF
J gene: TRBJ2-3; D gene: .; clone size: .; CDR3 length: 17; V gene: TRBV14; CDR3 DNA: TGTGCCAGCAGCCAAGGCCGGGGGGCGGGAGGCACAGATACGCAGTATTTT; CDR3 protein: CASSQGRGAGGTDTQYF
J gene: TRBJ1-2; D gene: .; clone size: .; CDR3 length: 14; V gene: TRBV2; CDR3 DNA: TGTGCCAGCAGTGGACAGGCGGGCGGCTATGGCTACACCTTC; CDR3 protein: CASSGQAGGYGYTF
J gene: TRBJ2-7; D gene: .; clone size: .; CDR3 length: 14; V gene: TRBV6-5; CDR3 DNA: TGTGCCAGCAGTTCGCGCCCTACAGTCTACGAGCAGTACTTC; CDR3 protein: CASSSRPTVYEQYF
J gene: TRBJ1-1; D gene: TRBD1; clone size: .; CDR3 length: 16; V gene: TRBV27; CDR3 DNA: TGTGCCAGCAGTTTTAGTGGGACAGGGGTCTCCTTCGCCGCTTTCTTT; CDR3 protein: CASSFSGTGVSFAAFF
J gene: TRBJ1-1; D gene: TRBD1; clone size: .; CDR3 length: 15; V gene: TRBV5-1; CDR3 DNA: TGCGCCAGCAGCCCCCGGGACAGGGGGGACACTGAAGCTTTCTTT; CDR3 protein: CASSPRDRGDTEAFF
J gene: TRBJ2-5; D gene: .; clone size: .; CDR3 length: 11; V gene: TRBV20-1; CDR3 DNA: TGCAGTCGGCGGAGTCAAGAGACCCAGTACTTC; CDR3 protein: CSRRSQETQYF
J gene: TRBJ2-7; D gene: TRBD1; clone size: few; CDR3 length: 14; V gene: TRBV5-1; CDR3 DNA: TGCGCCAGCAACCTAGGGACAGGGACCTACGAGCAGTACTTC; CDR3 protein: CASNLGTGTYEQYF
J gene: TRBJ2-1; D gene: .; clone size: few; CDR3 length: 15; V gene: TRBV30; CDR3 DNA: TGTGCCTGGAGTAGGGCCGGAGGCTCTTGGAGTGAGCAGTTCTTC; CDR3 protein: CAWSRAGGSWSEQFF
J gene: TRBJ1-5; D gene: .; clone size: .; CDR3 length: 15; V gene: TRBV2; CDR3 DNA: TGTGCCAGCAGCCTCACAGGTTATAGCAATCAGCCCCAGCATTTT; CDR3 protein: CASSLTGYSNQPQHF
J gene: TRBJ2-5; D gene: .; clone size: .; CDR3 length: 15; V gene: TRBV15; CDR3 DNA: TGTGCCACCAGCAGGAGACTAGTGGATGGGGAGACCCAGTACTTC; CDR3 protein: CATSRRLVDGETQYF
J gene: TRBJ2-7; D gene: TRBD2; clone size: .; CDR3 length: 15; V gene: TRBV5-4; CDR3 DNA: TGTGCCAGCAGCTTCACTAGCGGGACCACCTACGAGCAGTACTTC; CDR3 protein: CASSFTSGTTYEQYF
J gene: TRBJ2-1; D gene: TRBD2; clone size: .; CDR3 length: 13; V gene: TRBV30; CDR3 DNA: TGTGCCTGGAGACCGCTAGCGGGAGGGCTGCAGTTCTTC; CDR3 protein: CAWRPLAGGLQFF
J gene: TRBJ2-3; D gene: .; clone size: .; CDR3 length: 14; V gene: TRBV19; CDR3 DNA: TGTGCCAGTAGTAAGGGGACTCCTCCAGATACGCAGTATTTT; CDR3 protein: CASSKGTPPDTQYF
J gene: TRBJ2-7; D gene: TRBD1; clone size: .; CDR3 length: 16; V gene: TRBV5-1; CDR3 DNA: TGCGCCAGCAGCTTGGAGCCGGGACAGGGGGCGAGGGAGCAGTACTTC; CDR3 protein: CASSLEPGQGAREQYF
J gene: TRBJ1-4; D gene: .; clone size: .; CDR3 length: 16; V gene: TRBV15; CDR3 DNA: TGTGCCACCAGAGCCCCCGGGAGAGGAACTAATGAAAAACTGTTTTTT; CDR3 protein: CATRAPGRGTNEKLFF
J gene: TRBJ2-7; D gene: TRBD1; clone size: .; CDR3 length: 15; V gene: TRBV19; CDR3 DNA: TGTGCCAGTAGTGCCTCGACAGGGACGTCCTACGAGCAGTACTTC; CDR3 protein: CASSASTGTSYEQYF
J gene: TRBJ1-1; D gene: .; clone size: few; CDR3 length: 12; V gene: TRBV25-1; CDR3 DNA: TGTGCCAGCAGAACAGGGTACACTGAAGCTTTCTTT; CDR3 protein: CASRTGYTEAFF
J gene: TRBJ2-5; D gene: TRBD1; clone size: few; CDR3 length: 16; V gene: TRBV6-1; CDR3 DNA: TGTGCCAGCAGTGAAGCGATGACAGGGCTTCAAGAGACCCAGTACTTC; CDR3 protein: CASSEAMTGLQETQYF
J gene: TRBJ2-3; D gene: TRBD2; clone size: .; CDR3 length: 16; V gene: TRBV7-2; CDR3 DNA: TGTGCCAGCAGCCAAGGGGGACTAGTTTTGGCAGATACGCAGTATTTT; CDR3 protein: CASSQGGLVLADTQYF
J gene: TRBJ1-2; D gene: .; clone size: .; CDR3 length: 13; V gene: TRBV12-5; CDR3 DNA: TGTGCTAGTGGTTTGGGCAGTTCCTATGGCTACACCTTC; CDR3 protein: CASGLGSSYGYTF
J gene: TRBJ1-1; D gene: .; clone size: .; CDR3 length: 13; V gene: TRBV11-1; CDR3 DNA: TGTGCCAGCAGCTTTACAGGGTCTACTGAAGCTTTCTTT; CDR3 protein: CASSFTGSTEAFF
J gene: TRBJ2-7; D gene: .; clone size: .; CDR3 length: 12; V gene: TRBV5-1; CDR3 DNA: TGCGCCAGCAGCTTGTCGTCCTACGAGCAGTACTTC; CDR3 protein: CASSLSSYEQYF
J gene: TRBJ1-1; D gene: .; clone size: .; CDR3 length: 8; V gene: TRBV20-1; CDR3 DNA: TGCAGTGCTGGCCAAGCTTTCTTT; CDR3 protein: CSAGQAFF
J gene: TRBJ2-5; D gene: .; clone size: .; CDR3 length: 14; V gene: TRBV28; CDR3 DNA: TGTGCCAGCAGAGGTTGGGAGCCAGGAGAGACCCAGTACTTC; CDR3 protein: CASRGWEPGETQYF
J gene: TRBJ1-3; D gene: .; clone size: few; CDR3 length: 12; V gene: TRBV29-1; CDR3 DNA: TGCAGCGGAACCCTAGGTGGAAACACCATATATTTT; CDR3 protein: CSGTLGGNTIYF
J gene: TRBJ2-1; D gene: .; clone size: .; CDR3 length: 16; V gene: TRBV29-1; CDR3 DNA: TGCAGCGTTGGTATAGTAGTGGCGGGAATTTACAATGAGCAGTTCTTC; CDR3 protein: CSVGIVVAGIYNEQFF
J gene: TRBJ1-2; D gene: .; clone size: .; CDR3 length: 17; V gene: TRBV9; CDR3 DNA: TGTGCCAGCAGCCCTTTTTTGACCACACAGGGATTGTATGGCTACACCTTC; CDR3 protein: CASSPFLTTQGLYGYTF
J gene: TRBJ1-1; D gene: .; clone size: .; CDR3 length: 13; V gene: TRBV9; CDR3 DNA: TGTGCCAGCAGCGTTACAGGGAGCACTGAAGCTTTCTTT; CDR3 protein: CASSVTGSTEAFF
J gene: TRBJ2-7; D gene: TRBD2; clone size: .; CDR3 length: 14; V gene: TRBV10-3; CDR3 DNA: TGTGCCATCAGTGCTACTAGCGCTTTGCGGGAGCAGTACTTC; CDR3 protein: CAISATSALREQYF
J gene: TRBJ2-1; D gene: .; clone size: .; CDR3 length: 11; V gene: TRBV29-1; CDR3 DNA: TGCAGCGTGAGGAGATTGTTTGAGCAGTTCTTC; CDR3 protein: CSVRRLFEQFF
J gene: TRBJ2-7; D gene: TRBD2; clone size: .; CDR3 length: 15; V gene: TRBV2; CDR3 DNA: TGTGCCAGCAGTGGGGGGGTACTAGCGGCTTACGAGCAGTACTTC; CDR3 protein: CASSGGVLAAYEQYF
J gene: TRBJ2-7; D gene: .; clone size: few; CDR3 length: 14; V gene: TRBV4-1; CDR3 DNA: TGCGCCAGCAGCCAAAGACTAGAAAGCTACGAGCAGTACTTC; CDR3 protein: CASSQRLESYEQYF